The rows below give T cell receptor beta chains drawn from one sample of a study of PD-L1 blockade in urothelial cancer. Only in-frame clones appear in the TCRdb table, and some are missing; sequencing was by immunoSEQ multiplex PCR. This sample yields 35,000 to 40,000 clones, of which approximately 40% are seen a single time; more than 8.5% belongs to the top ten. The sample consisted of tumor tissue, taken before atezolizumab (anti-PD-L1) treatment. The receptors derive from a man in his 60s with urothelial cancer. Each CDR3 is given with its conserved first and last residue. A D gene is named only where the DNA matches it firmly. Where a row states a size, it is once, few, many or the class of an expanded clone; other rows omit it.

>TRBV15|-|TRBJ1-1|few
CATSRGTDLNTEAFF
TGTGCCACCAGCAGAGGGACAGACTTGAACACTGAAGCTTTCTTT
>TRBV4-1|-|TRBJ2-2|-
CASSQIDREAGELFF
TGCGCCAGCAGCCAAATAGACAGGGAGGCCGGGGAGCTGTTTTTT
>TRBV28|-|TRBJ1-2|-
CASSKASEQGSSYGYTF
TGTGCCAGCAGTAAGGCCTCCGAACAGGGATCGAGCTATGGCTACACCTTC
>TRBV11-3|-|TRBJ1-5|many
CASSTTSGEGQPQHF
TGTGCCAGCAGCACGACCTCAGGGGAGGGACAGCCCCAGCATTTT
>TRBV6-8|TRBD1|TRBJ2-7|few
CASNRQGTSYEQYF
TGTGCCAGCAATCGACAGGGGACCTCCTACGAGCAGTACTTC
>TRBV11-3|-|TRBJ2-4|-
CASRGTFTKNIQYF
TGTGCCAGCAGGGGGACTTTTACTAAAAACATTCAGTACTTC
>TRBV12-5|-|TRBJ2-4|once
CASGLDRSIQYF
TGTGCTAGTGGTTTGGACAGGAGCATTCAGTACTTC
>TRBV19|TRBD1|TRBJ2-1|-
CATGPGQGGDEQFF
TGTGCCACAGGACCGGGACAGGGAGGCGATGAGCAGTTCTTC
>TRBV11-3|TRBD1|TRBJ1-3|few
CASSNRPGTGFGNTIYF
TGTGCCAGCAGCAACCGTCCCGGGACAGGGTTTGGAAACACCATATATTTT
>TRBV2|-|TRBJ2-7|-
CASSRLGSYEQYF
TGTGCCAGCAGTAGACTAGGTTCGTACGAGCAGTACTTC
>TRBV9|TRBD1|TRBJ2-7|few
CASSVATGGNEQYF
TGTGCCAGCAGCGTAGCTACAGGGGGCAACGAGCAGTACTTC
>TRBV10-2|-|TRBJ1-3|-
CASSERSGGGNTIYF
TGCGCCAGCAGTGAGCGGTCAGGCGGTGGAAACACCATATATTTT
>TRBV11-3|-|TRBJ2-1|few
CASSYRDLGYNEQFF
TGTGCCAGCAGCTACCGGGACCTAGGGTACAATGAGCAGTTCTTC
>TRBV27|-|TRBJ2-3|few
CASSLTFQGTDTQYF
TGTGCCAGCAGTTTGACCTTTCAAGGCACAGATACGCAGTATTTT
>TRBV19|TRBD1|TRBJ1-2|-
CASSLFGQGNGYTF
TGTGCCAGTAGTCTCTTTGGACAGGGGAATGGCTACACCTTC
>TRBV7-5|-|TRBJ1-1|few
CASSLETGNQRRTEAFF
TGTGCCAGCAGCTTAGAGACAGGGAATCAACGGCGCACTGAAGCTTTCTTT
>TRBV6-8|-|TRBJ2-7|few
CASSRIGLTYEQYF
TGTGCCAGCAGTCGGATTGGCCTTACCTACGAGCAGTACTTC
>TRBV7-7|TRBD1|TRBJ2-6|few
CASPGGNSGANVLTF
TGTGCCAGCCCAGGGGGAAACTCTGGGGCCAACGTCCTGACTTTC
>TRBV5-1|TRBD2|TRBJ2-3|many
CASSLGTSGDTQYF
TGCGCCAGCAGCTTGGGGACTAGCGGGGATACGCAGTATTTT
>TRBV19|-|TRBJ2-3|once
CASSMGQTSTDTQYF
TGTGCCAGTAGTATGGGGCAAACTAGCACAGATACGCAGTATTTT
>TRBV11-3|-|TRBJ1-4|-
CASSRGTPLNEKLFF
TGTGCCAGCAGCCGAGGGACTCCGTTAAATGAAAAACTGTTTTTT
>TRBV28|TRBD1|TRBJ1-3|-
CASSLAGGLNGNTIYF
TGTGCCAGCAGTTTAGCAGGGGGCTTGAATGGAAACACCATATATTTT
>TRBV9|-|TRBJ2-2|-
CASSSANTNTGELFF
TGTGCCAGCAGCTCAGCGAATACGAACACCGGGGAGCTGTTTTTT
>TRBV6-8|-|TRBJ1-5|many
CASSPDRIVNQPQHF
TGTGCCAGCAGTCCGGACAGAATAGTCAATCAGCCCCAGCATTTT
>TRBV19|TRBD1|TRBJ2-4|-
CASRKGDRYQNIQYF
TGTGCCAGTAGGAAGGGGGACAGGTACCAAAACATTCAGTACTTC
>TRBV5-1|TRBD1|TRBJ2-7|-
CASSPDRTGGPYEQYF
TGCGCCAGCAGCCCTGACCGGACAGGGGGTCCCTACGAGCAGTACTTC
>TRBV6-8|TRBD1|TRBJ2-3|-
CASSGQGNQPQYF
TGTGCCAGCAGCGGACAGGGGAATCAGCCCCAGTATTTT
>TRBV6-8|-|TRBJ1-4|few
CASSSSRTTNEKLFF
TGTGCCAGCAGTTCCTCGAGGACAACTAATGAAAAACTGTTTTTT
>TRBV18|-|TRBJ2-2|-
CASSPPGSGTGTGELFF
TGTGCCAGCTCACCACCGGGGAGCGGCACAGGCACCGGGGAGCTGTTTTTT
>TRBV4-1|-|TRBJ2-3|few
CASSQDGLRDTQYF
TGCGCCAGCAGCCAAGATGGTCTCAGGGATACGCAGTATTTT
>TRBV11-3|-|TRBJ2-7|many
CASSSNPSQTVGGYEQYF
TGTGCCAGCAGCTCGAACCCTTCGCAGACAGTAGGAGGTTACGAGCAGTACTTC
>TRBV6-7|TRBD1|TRBJ1-2|many
CAIVAGGGYTF
TGTGCCATAGTGGCAGGGGGCGGCTACACCTTC
>TRBV30|-|TRBJ2-7|-
CAWSVNSGGRNFYEQYF
TGTGCCTGGAGTGTAAATTCGGGCGGCCGAAACTTCTACGAGCAGTACTTC
>TRBV7-5|-|TRBJ1-1|few
CASSLQGALVGTEAFF
TGTGCCAGCAGCTTACAGGGGGCCCTGGTGGGTACTGAAGCTTTCTTT
>TRBV14|-|TRBJ1-2|-
CASSQDLMGGHGYTF
TGTGCCAGCAGCCAGGACCTTATGGGGGGCCATGGCTACACCTTC
>TRBV6-8|-|TRBJ1-1|-
CASGTRATEAFF
TGTGCCAGCGGCACCCGGGCCACTGAAGCTTTCTTT
>TRBV10-3|-|TRBJ1-5|few
CAISEGAGNQPQHF
TGTGCCATCAGTGAGGGGGCAGGCAATCAGCCCCAGCATTTT
>TRBV30|TRBD1|TRBJ1-4|-
CAWSRQGAGEKLFF
TGTGCCTGGAGCCGGCAGGGGGCTGGTGAAAAACTGTTTTTT
>TRBV6-7|TRBD1|TRBJ2-2|-
CASSYSRTGLRGELFF
TGTGCCAGCAGTTACTCGCGGACAGGGCTTCGCGGGGAGCTGTTTTTT
>TRBV7-5|-|TRBJ2-1|few
CASSWEAGSRNEQFF
TGTGCCAGCAGTTGGGAGGCGGGTTCTCGTAATGAGCAGTTCTTC
>TRBV19|-|TRBJ1-1|-
CASSTFIYGNTEAFF
TGTGCCAGTAGTACCTTTATTTACGGGAACACTGAAGCTTTCTTT
>TRBV5-1|-|TRBJ1-4|-
CASSLAVGRAEKLFF
TGCGCCAGCAGCTTGGCCGTAGGCAGGGCGGAAAAACTGTTTTTT
>TRBV6-8|-|TRBJ1-5|few
CASSQSGQGRNQPQHF
TGTGCCAGCAGCCAGTCTGGGCAGGGCAGAAATCAGCCCCAGCATTTT
>TRBV12-5|TRBD1|TRBJ1-3|-
CASALGQGAENTIYF
TGTGCTAGTGCCTTGGGACAGGGGGCTGAAAACACCATATATTTT
>TRBV7-1|-|TRBJ2-1|-
CASSLYQDREQFF
TGTGCCAGCAGCCTATATCAGGATCGGGAGCAGTTCTTC
>TRBV19|TRBD1|TRBJ1-1|-
CASSRGQYNTEAFF
TGTGCCAGTAGTAGGGGACAGTACAACACTGAAGCTTTCTTT